The T cell receptor beta chain described here comes from a study of CD8+CD57+ T cells in acquired aplastic anemia. Study findings and constraints: About 30 CD8+ CDR3 sequences occurred in both the patients and the controls.

This CDR3 region has 15 residues. Germline loops: CDR1 SGHTA, CDR2 FQGNSA. Genomic DNA acted as the template from which TCR beta VDJ combination and CDR3 sequence profiling were carried out. TCRdb used MiXCR to reprocess the reads, holding one entry per CDR3 protein. The sample lists 400,000 to 450,000 distinct CDR3 sequences; roughly 68% were seen once. Comment on this clonotype: Its antigen is unidentified. The conserved phenylalanine or tryptophan is not found at the CDR3 terminus, so this likely reflects a read error.

The sample comprised sorted CD4+, CD8+, or CD8+CD57+ T cells (not recorded which) from PBMCs. This chain uses TRBV7-2 with TRBJ2-7; D unclear. The clonotype was recovered from a human donor in good health, serving as a control. The CDR3 protein is CASSLEAVTYYEQYL. The CDR3 nucleotides are TGCGCCAGCAGCTTAGAGGCAGTTACTTACTACGAGCAGTACCTC.